These T cell receptor beta chains were read from a single sample in a study of CD8 T cells in Susac syndrome. TCRdb passed the immunoSEQ multiplex PCR reads through MiXCR, listing each CDR3 protein once. The sample has fewer than 150,000 distinct CDR3 sequences, 90% to 95% seen once; the top ten hold about 0.09%. Material for sequencing was CD4+ T cells from PBMCs. These receptors were taken from a human donor with multiple sclerosis. Each CDR3 is given with its conserved first and last residue. The D gene is left open where the match is weak. Not all rows give a size; the values are once, few, many and, for expanded clones, a class.

clone size,D gene,V gene,J gene,CDR3 DNA,CDR3 protein
once,TRBD2,TRBV29-1,TRBJ2-1,TGCAGCGCTTCCCTCGGGGGGGAGCAGTTCTTC,CSASLGGEQFF
.,.,TRBV10-3,TRBJ1-6,TGTGCCATCAGTGAGCCCTGGGGGGGTGCTTCACCCCTCCACTTT,CAISEPWGGASPLHF
.,.,TRBV6-4,TRBJ1-2,TGTGCCAGCAGTGAGGGGAACTATGGCTACACCTTC,CASSEGNYGYTF
.,.,TRBV5-1,TRBJ1-1,TGCGCCAGCAGCGCCGCCCCAATTATGGGAGCTTTCTTT,CASSAAPIMGAFF
.,.,TRBV30,TRBJ1-3,TGTGCCTGGAGACGACTCGGCGCTGCTGGAAACACCATATATTTT,CAWRRLGAAGNTIYF
.,TRBD1,TRBV3-1,TRBJ1-2,TGTGCCAGCAGCCAAGGAACGGGACAGTCCTATGGCTACACCTTC,CASSQGTGQSYGYTF
.,TRBD1,TRBV7-2,TRBJ2-7,TGTGCCAGCAGCCCTAGGAACAGGGGTGGCTACGAGCAGTACTTC,CASSPRNRGGYEQYF
.,.,TRBV20-1,TRBJ1-1,TGCAGTGCTAGAGGTTTGACACGGACTGATGAAGCTTTCTTT,CSARGLTRTDEAFF
once,.,TRBV9,TRBJ1-3,TGTGCCAGCAGCATTACAGGGTTGGCCGGAAACACCATATATTTT,CASSITGLAGNTIYF
.,.,TRBV2,TRBJ2-4,TGTGCCAGCAGTGAATTCCCGGCAGGAGTAGGGAACATTCAGTACTTC,CASSEFPAGVGNIQYF
.,.,TRBV20-1,TRBJ1-6,TGCAGTGCTAGAGATAACACAGCCTCCACACCCCTCCACTTT,CSARDNTASTPLHF
.,TRBD1,TRBV10-3,TRBJ1-3,TGTGCCATCAGGACCACAGGGGCGTACGGAAACACCATATATTTT,CAIRTTGAYGNTIYF
.,.,TRBV7-8,TRBJ1-5,TGTGCCAGCAGCCCCGAGGGCCCGAGGAGCAATCAGCCCCAGCATTTT,CASSPEGPRSNQPQHF
.,.,TRBV7-8,TRBJ1-2,TGTGCCAGCAGCTGGGACAACTATGGCTACACCTTC,CASSWDNYGYTF
.,.,TRBV15,TRBJ1-5,TGTGCCACCAGCACCGCATCCATTGCGAGCCAGCCCCAGCATTTT,CATSTASIASQPQHF
.,.,TRBV7-2,TRBJ1-1,TGTGCCAGCAGCTTAAGGGCTGTTTTAGGGGCTTCAAACACTGAAGCTTTCTTT,CASSLRAVLGASNTEAFF
.,TRBD1,TRBV5-4,TRBJ2-7,TGTGCCAGCAGCTCTCCGGGACAGGGGTTCGAGCAGTACTTC,CASSSPGQGFEQYF
once,.,TRBV5-1,TRBJ1-2,TGCGCCAGCAGCTTGGACATTTATGGCTACACCTTC,CASSLDIYGYTF
.,TRBD1,TRBV2,TRBJ1-6,TGTGCCAGCAGTGACAGGGGGGATAATTCACCCCTCCACTTT,CASSDRGDNSPLHF
.,TRBD1,TRBV5-1,TRBJ1-2,TGCGCCAGCAGCTCGGGACAGGGGACGGTATATGGCTACACCTTC,CASSSGQGTVYGYTF
once,.,TRBV4-1,TRBJ2-6,TGCGCCAGCAGCCAAGTCGTCGGCCACTCTGGGGCCAACGTCCTGACTTTC,CASSQVVGHSGANVLTF
.,.,TRBV7-9,TRBJ2-3,TGTGCCAGCAGCCCGAGGGATGTAGATACGCAGTATTTT,CASSPRDVDTQYF
.,TRBD2,TRBV5-1,TRBJ2-3,TGCGCCAGCAGCGCGGGAGCAAGCACAGATACGCAGTATTTT,CASSAGASTDTQYF
.,TRBD2,TRBV7-9,TRBJ2-1,TGTGCCAGCAGCTTATACAGACTAGCGGGGGACTCCTACAATGAGCAGTTCTTC,CASSLYRLAGDSYNEQFF
.,.,TRBV4-1,TRBJ1-5,TGCGCCAGCAGCCAAGATCTATCACAGGGCAATCAGCCCCAGCATTTT,CASSQDLSQGNQPQHF
once,.,TRBV18,TRBJ2-3,TGTGCCAGCTCGGGGAGTGGTGATACGCAGTATTTT,CASSGSGDTQYF
.,TRBD2,TRBV12-3/TRBV12-4,TRBJ2-1,TGTGCCAGCATCATGGGACTAGCGGGGTACAATGAGCAGTTCTTC,CASIMGLAGYNEQFF
.,.,TRBV9,TRBJ2-1,TGTGCCAGCAGCGTAGACCCCCACCGTTCTATGGATGAGCAGTTCTTC,CASSVDPHRSMDEQFF
.,.,TRBV5-1,TRBJ1-1,TGCGCCAGCAGCTTGGATCCAGGGGCCATGAACACTGAAGCTTTCTTT,CASSLDPGAMNTEAFF